This T cell receptor beta chain was recovered during a study of identical twins. Whole-study findings and limits: Interpretation of the results relied on cross-sectional statistical analysis and not on following the same donors.

Points on this clonotype: Its antigen remains unidentified.

This CDR3 is 15 amino acids long. CDR1 SNHLY and CDR2 FYNNEI come from the germline V gene. Losses at the gene ends were 4 bases for V and 0 bases for J; bases not matched to a gene: 3. After template switching added a universal primer site, the resulting cDNA carried unique molecular identifiers. TCRdb re-called the 5' RACE reads with MiXCR, one entry per CDR3 protein. The data show roughly 630,000 distinct CDR3 sequences, roughly 7.1% seen once. These sequences were also reported in another study, on yellow fever vaccine responses in identical twins.

The source material was PBMCs. The chain links TRBV2 to TRBJ1-5; 7 nucleotides match TRBD1. This clonotype originated in a woman younger than 30 in good health. CDR3 amino acids: CASSGRQGSNQPQHF. The CDR3 coding sequence is TGTGCCAGCAGTGGAAGACAGGGTAGCAATCAGCCCCAGCATTTT.